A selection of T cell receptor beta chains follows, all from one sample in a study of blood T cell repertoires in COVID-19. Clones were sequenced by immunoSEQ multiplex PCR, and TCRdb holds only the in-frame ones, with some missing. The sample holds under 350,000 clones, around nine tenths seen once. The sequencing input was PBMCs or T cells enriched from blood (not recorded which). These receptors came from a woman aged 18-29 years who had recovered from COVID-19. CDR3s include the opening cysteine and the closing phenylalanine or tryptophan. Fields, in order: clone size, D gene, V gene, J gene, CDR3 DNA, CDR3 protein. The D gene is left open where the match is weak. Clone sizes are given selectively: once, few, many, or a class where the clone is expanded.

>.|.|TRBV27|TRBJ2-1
TGTGCCAGCAGTCCCAGACCCCGGAGGTCCTACAATGAGCAGTTCTTC
CASSPRPRRSYNEQFF
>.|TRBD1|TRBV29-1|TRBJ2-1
TGCAGCGTTACGGGACAGGGTCCCAATGAGCAGTTCTTC
CSVTGQGPNEQFF
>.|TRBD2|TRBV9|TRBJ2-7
TGTGCCAGCAGCGTAGGTACTAGCGGGATTAGAGAGCAGTACTTC
CASSVGTSGIREQYF
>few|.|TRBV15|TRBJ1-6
TGTGCCACCAGCAGAGCAGGGGATAATTCACCCCTCCACTTT
CATSRAGDNSPLHF
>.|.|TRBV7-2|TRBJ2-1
TGTGCCAGCAGCCGCCCATTGACTAACTCATACGGTTACAATGAGCAGTTCTTC
CASSRPLTNSYGYNEQFF
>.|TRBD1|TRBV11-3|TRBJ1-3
TGTGCCAGCAGCGATGCAGGGGGCGTTGGAAACACCATATATTTT
CASSDAGGVGNTIYF
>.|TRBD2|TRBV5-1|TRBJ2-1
TGCGCCAGCAGAATGACTAGCGGAAACAATGAGCAGTTCTTC
CASRMTSGNNEQFF
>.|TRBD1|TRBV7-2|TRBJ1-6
TGTGCCAGCAGCTTACACTCGACAGGGGGCAAGAATTCACCCCTCCACTTT
CASSLHSTGGKNSPLHF
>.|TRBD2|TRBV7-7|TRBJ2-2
TGTGCCAGCAGCTTAGCTGGCGGGAGGCCAACCGGGGAGCTGTTTTTT
CASSLAGGRPTGELFF
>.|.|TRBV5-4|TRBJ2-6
TGTGCCAGCAACTTTAAAATGGGCAGGGCTGGGGCCAACGTCCTGACTTTC
CASNFKMGRAGANVLTF
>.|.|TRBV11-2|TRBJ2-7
TGTGCCAGCAGCCTAGGGGGGGGCAACTACGAGCAGTACTTC
CASSLGGGNYEQYF
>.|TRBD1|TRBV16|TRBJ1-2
TGTGCCAGCGGCGAACAGGGGTCTGACTATGGCTACACCTTC
CASGEQGSDYGYTF
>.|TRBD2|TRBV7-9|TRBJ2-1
TGTGCCAGCAGCTTCCCCCGGGTAGCGGGGGGGGATGAGCAGTTCTTC
CASSFPRVAGGDEQFF
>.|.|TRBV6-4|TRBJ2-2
TGTGCCAGCAGTGATGGGCCGAACACCGGGGAGCTGTTTTTT
CASSDGPNTGELFF
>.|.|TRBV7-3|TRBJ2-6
TGTGCCAGCAGTCTAATGAGCTCTGGGGCCAACGTCCTGACTTTC
CASSLMSSGANVLTF
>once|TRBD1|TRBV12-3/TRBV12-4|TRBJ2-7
TGTGCCAGCAACCTCGGGACAGTCTCCGAGCAGTACTTC
CASNLGTVSEQYF
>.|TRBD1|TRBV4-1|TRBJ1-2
TGCGCCAGCAGCCAGCTCACAGGGGGGCCGAACTATGGCTACACCTTC
CASSQLTGGPNYGYTF
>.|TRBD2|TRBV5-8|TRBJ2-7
TGTGCCAGCAGCTTGGGGCGGGGGAGTCGCGAGCAGTACTTC
CASSLGRGSREQYF
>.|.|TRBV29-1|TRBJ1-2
TGCAGCGTTGGGACAACTAACTATGGCTACACCTTC
CSVGTTNYGYTF
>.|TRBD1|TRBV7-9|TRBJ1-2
TGTGCCAGCAGCCCGATTGGGACAGACTATGGCTACACCTTC
CASSPIGTDYGYTF
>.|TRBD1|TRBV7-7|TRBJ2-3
TGTGCCAGCAGCTTCGGGACAGGGCCCACAGATACGCAGTATTTT
CASSFGTGPTDTQYF
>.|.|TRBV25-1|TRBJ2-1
TGTGCCAGCAGTGAATGGGGAGGTGGCTACAATGAGCAGTTCTTC
CASSEWGGGYNEQFF
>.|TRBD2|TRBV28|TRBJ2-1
TGTGCCAGCAGTTCGTTAGCGGGAGGGCCCCATGAGCAGTTCTTC
CASSSLAGGPHEQFF
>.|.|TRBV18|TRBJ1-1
TGTGCCAGCTCACCACCGCTGGGGAGTACTGAAGCTTTCTTT
CASSPPLGSTEAFF